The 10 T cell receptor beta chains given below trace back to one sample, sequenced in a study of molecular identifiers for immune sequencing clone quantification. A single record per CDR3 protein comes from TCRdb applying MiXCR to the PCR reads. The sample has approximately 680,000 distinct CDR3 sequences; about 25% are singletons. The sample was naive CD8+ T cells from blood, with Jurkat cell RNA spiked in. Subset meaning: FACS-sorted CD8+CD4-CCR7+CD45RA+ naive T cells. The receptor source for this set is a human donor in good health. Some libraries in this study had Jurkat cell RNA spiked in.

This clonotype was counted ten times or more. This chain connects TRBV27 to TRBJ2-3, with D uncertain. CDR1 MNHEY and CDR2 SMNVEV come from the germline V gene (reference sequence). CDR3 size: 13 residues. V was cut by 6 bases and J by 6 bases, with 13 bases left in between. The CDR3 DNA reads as TGTGCCAGCAGCCTTTATCCCCAGGATACGCAGTATTTT. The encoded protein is CASSLYPQDTQYF.

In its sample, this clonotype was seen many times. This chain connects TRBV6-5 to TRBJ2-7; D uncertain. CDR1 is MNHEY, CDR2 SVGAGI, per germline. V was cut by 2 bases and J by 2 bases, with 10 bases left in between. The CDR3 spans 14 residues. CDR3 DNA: TGTGCCAGCAGTTACCTGTCCGCAACCTACGAGCAGTACTTC. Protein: CASSYLSATYEQYF.

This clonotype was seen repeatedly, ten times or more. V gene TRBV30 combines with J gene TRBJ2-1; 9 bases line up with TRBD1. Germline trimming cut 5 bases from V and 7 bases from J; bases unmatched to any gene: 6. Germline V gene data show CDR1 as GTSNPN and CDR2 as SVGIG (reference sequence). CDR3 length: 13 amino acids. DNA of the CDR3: TGTGCCTGGTCACAGGGGGCTTGGAATGAGCAGTTCTTC. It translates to CAWSQGAWNEQFF.

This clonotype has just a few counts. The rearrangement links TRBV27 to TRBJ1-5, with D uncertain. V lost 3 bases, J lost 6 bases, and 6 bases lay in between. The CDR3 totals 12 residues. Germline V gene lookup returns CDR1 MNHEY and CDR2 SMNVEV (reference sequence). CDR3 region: CASSFLSQPQHF. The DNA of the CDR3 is TGTGCCAGCAGTTTTTTAAGTCAGCCCCAGCATTTT.

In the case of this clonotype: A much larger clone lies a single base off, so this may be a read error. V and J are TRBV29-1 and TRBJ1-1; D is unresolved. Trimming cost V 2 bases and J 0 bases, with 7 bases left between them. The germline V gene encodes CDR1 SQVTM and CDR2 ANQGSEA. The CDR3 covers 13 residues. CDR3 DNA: TGCAGCGTTGAATGGTGGTTGAACACTGAAGCTTTCTTT. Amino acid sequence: CSVEWWLNTEAFF.

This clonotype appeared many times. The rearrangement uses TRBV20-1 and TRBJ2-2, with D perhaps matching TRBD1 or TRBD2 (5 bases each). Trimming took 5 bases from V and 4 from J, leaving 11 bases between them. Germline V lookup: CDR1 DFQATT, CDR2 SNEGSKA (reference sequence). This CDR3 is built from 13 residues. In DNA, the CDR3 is TGCAGTGCTGCGGAGAGGGGCACCGGGGAGCTGTTTTTT. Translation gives CSAAERGTGELFF.

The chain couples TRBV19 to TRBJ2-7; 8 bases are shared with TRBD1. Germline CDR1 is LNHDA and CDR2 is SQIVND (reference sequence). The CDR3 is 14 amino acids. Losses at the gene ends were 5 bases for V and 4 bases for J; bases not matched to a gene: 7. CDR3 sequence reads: CASSDGTGTYEQYF. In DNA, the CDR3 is TGTGCCAGTAGTGACGGGACAGGTACATACGAGCAGTACTTC.

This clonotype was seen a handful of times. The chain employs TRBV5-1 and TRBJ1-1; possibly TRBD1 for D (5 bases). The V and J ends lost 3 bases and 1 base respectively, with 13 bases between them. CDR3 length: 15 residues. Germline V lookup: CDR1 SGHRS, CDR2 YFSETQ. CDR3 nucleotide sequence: TGCGCCAGCAGCTACCTGACAGCAAAGAACACTGAAGCTTTCTTT. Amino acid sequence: CASSYLTAKNTEAFF. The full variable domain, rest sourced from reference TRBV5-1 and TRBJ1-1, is KAGVTQTPRYLIKTRGQQVTLSCSPISGHRSVSWYQQTPGQGLQFLFEYFSETQRNKGNFPGRFSGRQFSNSRSEMNVSTLELGDSALYLCASSYLTAKNTEAFFGQGTRLTVV.

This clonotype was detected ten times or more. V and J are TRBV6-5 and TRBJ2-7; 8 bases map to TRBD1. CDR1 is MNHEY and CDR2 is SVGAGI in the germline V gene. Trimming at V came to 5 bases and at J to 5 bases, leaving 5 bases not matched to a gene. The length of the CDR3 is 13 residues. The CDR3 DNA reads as TGTGCCAGCAGTACCCAGGGGGCCAACGAGCAGTACTTC. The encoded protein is CASSTQGANEQYF.

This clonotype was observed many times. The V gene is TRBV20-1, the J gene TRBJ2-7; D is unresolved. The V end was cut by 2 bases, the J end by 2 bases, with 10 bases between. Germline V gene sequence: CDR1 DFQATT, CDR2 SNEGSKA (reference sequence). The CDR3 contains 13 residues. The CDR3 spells CSARRSEPYEQYF. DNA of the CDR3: TGCAGTGCTAGAAGGAGCGAACCCTACGAGCAGTACTTC.